A selection of T cell receptor beta chains follows, all from one sample in a study of radiation and T cells in renal cell carcinoma. Assay: immunoSEQ multiplex PCR; the TCRdb copy retains only in-frame clones and omits some. The sample yields over 60,000 clones, approximately 86% seen once. Specimen: blood, collected from a patient whose treatment included radiotherapy and nephrectomy. These receptors came from a woman aged 45-65 years with renal cell carcinoma. Both conserved end residues are part of each CDR3. Fields, in order: J gene, clone size, D gene, V gene, CDR3 protein, CDR3 DNA. A D gene is named only where the DNA matches it firmly. The size field is filled for only some rows; it gives once, few, many or a size class.

TRBJ1-1 | . | TRBD1 | TRBV6-5 | CASRRTGVIGTEAFF | TGTGCCAGCCGTCGCACAGGGGTTATAGGCACTGAAGCTTTCTTT
TRBJ2-2 | . | . | TRBV5-1 | CASRAGTSNTGELFF | TGCGCCAGCAGGGCCGGGACCTCAAACACCGGGGAGCTGTTTTTT
TRBJ1-2 | . | . | TRBV15 | CATSRDRRAYYGYTF | TGTGCCACCAGCAGAGATCGGAGGGCGTACTATGGCTACACCTTC
TRBJ2-5 | . | . | TRBV27 | CASSFRGAVTQYF | TGTGCCAGCAGTTTTAGGGGAGCGGTGACCCAGTACTTC
TRBJ1-4 | . | TRBD1 | TRBV9 | CASSVGQGANEKLFF | TGTGCCAGCAGCGTAGGACAGGGCGCTAATGAAAAACTGTTTTTT
TRBJ1-1 | . | . | TRBV19 | CASRDTLAFF | TGTGCCAGTAGAGATACCTTGGCTTTCTTT
TRBJ2-2 | . | . | TRBV7-9 | CASSLMAGAGELFF | TGTGCCAGCAGCTTAATGGCAGGGGCCGGGGAGCTGTTTTTT
TRBJ2-5 | . | TRBD1 | TRBV28 | CASSGTGYQETQYF | TGTGCCAGCAGTGGGACAGGGTACCAAGAGACCCAGTACTTC
TRBJ2-5 | . | . | TRBV4-3 | CASSQEYQETQYF | TGCGCCAGCAGCCAGGAATACCAAGAGACCCAGTACTTC
TRBJ1-1 | . | TRBD1 | TRBV5-1 | CASSHGQGPFVGAFF | TGCGCCAGCAGCCATGGACAGGGGCCATTCGTGGGGGCTTTCTTT
TRBJ2-6 | . | . | TRBV7-2 | CASSLNRGGGANVLTF | TGTGCCAGCAGCTTAAACAGGGGAGGTGGGGCCAACGTCCTGACTTTC
TRBJ2-7 | once | . | TRBV9 | CASSVGFGTYEQYF | TGTGCCAGCAGCGTAGGCTTCGGTACCTACGAGCAGTACTTC
TRBJ2-2 | . | . | TRBV9 | CASSVEAMGDTGELFF | TGTGCCAGCAGCGTGGAGGCGATGGGGGACACCGGGGAGCTGTTTTTT
TRBJ2-3 | once | . | TRBV7-9 | CASLLFDTQYF | TGTGCCAGCTTGCTCTTCGATACGCAGTATTTT
TRBJ1-1 | . | . | TRBV5-1 | CASSLGDFGGAMNTEAFF | TGCGCCAGCAGTTTGGGGGACTTCGGGGGTGCCATGAACACTGAAGCTTTCTTT
TRBJ2-5 | few | TRBD1 | TRBV6-1 | CASSETGGQETQYF | TGTGCCAGCAGTGAAACAGGGGGTCAAGAGACCCAGTACTTC
TRBJ2-7 | once | TRBD1 | TRBV28 | CASRLDRDPYF | TGTGCCAGCAGATTGGACAGGGATCCGTACTTC
TRBJ1-1 | once | TRBD1 | TRBV7-9 | CASSLSPGGRGTEAFF | TGTGCCAGCAGCTTAAGCCCAGGGGGGAGAGGCACTGAAGCTTTCTTT
TRBJ2-5 | . | . | TRBV10-1 | CASSESGKNQETQYF | TGCGCCAGCAGTGAGTCGGGGAAAAACCAAGAGACCCAGTACTTC
TRBJ2-3 | . | TRBD1 | TRBV7-2 | CASSKRQGSTDTQYF | TGTGCCAGCAGCAAACGACAGGGGAGCACAGATACGCAGTATTTT
TRBJ1-1 | . | . | TRBV18 | CASSPRKGSTEAFF | TGTGCCAGCTCACCACGGAAAGGGAGCACTGAAGCTTTCTTT
TRBJ2-7 | . | TRBD1 | TRBV27 | CAIDATGIGREQYF | TGTGCCATCGATGCGACAGGGATAGGGCGGGAGCAGTACTTC
TRBJ2-2 | . | . | TRBV7-2 | CASSLAYGTGELFF | TGTGCCAGCAGCTTAGCGTATGGTACCGGGGAGCTGTTTTTT
TRBJ1-1 | . | . | TRBV5-1 | CASSSVLQGNTEAFF | TGCGCCAGCAGCTCAGTCCTACAGGGGAACACTGAAGCTTTCTTT
TRBJ1-2 | . | . | TRBV10-3 | CAISPRTDNYGYTF | TGTGCCATCAGTCCCAGGACAGATAACTATGGCTACACCTTC
TRBJ1-2 | . | TRBD1 | TRBV19 | CASSPQRQGYGYTF | TGTGCCAGTAGTCCGCAAAGACAGGGTTATGGCTACACCTTC
TRBJ2-7 | . | . | TRBV2 | CASSEFSGLSEQYF | TGTGCCAGCAGTGAATTTTCCGGGTTATCAGAGCAGTACTTC
TRBJ2-5 | . | . | TRBV7-2 | CASSTDSGTQYF | TGTGCCAGCAGCACGGACAGCGGGACCCAGTACTTC
TRBJ2-2 | once | TRBD1 | TRBV19 | CASSPRTGPVTGELFF | TGTGCCAGTAGTCCTCGGACAGGGCCCGTCACCGGGGAGCTGTTTTTT
TRBJ2-7 | . | . | TRBV9 | CASSLGPRGDEQYF | TGTGCCAGCAGCTTGGGCCCCCGGGGAGACGAGCAGTACTTC
TRBJ1-1 | once | TRBD1 | TRBV7-9 | CASSPGTANTEAFF | TGTGCCAGCAGCCCCGGGACAGCGAACACTGAAGCTTTCTTT
TRBJ2-2 | . | TRBD2 | TRBV29-1 | CSVAVGRGGIANTGELFF | TGCAGCGTGGCTGTGGGGAGGGGCGGGATCGCGAACACCGGGGAGCTGTTTTTT
TRBJ2-5 | . | . | TRBV7-2 | CASSLSSSPETQYF | TGTGCCAGCAGCTTAAGTAGCTCCCCAGAGACCCAGTACTTC
TRBJ2-6 | . | . | TRBV19 | CASSKQWISGANVLTF | TGTGCCAGTAGTAAACAGTGGATCTCTGGGGCCAACGTCCTGACTTTC
TRBJ1-2 | . | TRBD1 | TRBV7-9 | CASSSRTGYGYTF | TGTGCCAGCAGCTCGAGGACAGGCTATGGCTACACCTTC
TRBJ1-2 | . | . | TRBV5-4 | CASHREWGDGYTF | TGTGCCAGCCACAGGGAGTGGGGAGATGGCTACACCTTC
TRBJ2-5 | . | . | TRBV5-4 | CASSRNGGEETQYF | TGTGCCAGCAGCCGGAACGGGGGCGAAGAGACCCAGTACTTC
TRBJ1-3 | once | . | TRBV2 | CASSEEGIRSGNTIYF | TGTGCCAGCAGTGAGGAGGGAATCCGCTCTGGAAACACCATATATTTT
TRBJ2-7 | . | . | TRBV6-1 | CASSEEPRSYEQYF | TGTGCCAGCAGTGAAGAACCGCGCTCCTACGAGCAGTACTTC
TRBJ1-3 | . | . | TRBV6-5 | CASSSGNRNTIYF | TGTGCCAGCAGTTCAGGGAACCGAAACACCATATATTTT
TRBJ2-2 | . | TRBD1 | TRBV9 | CASSSMGQGSGTGELFF | TGTGCCAGCAGCTCGATGGGACAGGGCTCGGGGACCGGGGAGCTGTTTTTT
TRBJ2-7 | . | . | TRBV10-3 | CAISVGSEYYEQYF | TGTGCCATCAGTGTCGGCAGCGAGTACTACGAGCAGTACTTC